This entry lists 26 T cell receptor beta chains sequenced from one sample in a study of tumour-infiltrating T cells in Burkitt lymphoma. The protocol was immunoSEQ multiplex PCR, while the TCRdb copy is restricted to in-frame clones and leaves out a portion. The sample includes approximately 1,700 clones, 60% to 75% of them seen just once. Material for sequencing was tumor tissue. Every receptor here comes from a human donor with diffuse large B-cell lymphoma.

The chain has TRBV4-1 and TRBJ2-3; no firm D call. Germline V gives CDR1 MGHRA, CDR2 YSYEKL. The CDR3 runs 13 residues. The V gene lost 0 bases and the J gene lost 6 bases, with 7 bases spanning the gap. The CDR3 sequence: CASSQDRPDTQYF. The CDR3 DNA is TGCGCCAGCAGCCAAGATCGCCCCGATACGCAGTATTTT.

This chain connects TRBV9 to TRBJ2-1; 11 bases align to TRBD2. V was pared by 3 bases and J by 4 bases, with 6 bases of the junction left unmatched. The CDR3 runs to 16 residues. Germline values: CDR1 SGDLS, CDR2 YYNGEE. CDR3 sequence: CASSGLTSGAYNEQFF. DNA of the CDR3: TGTGCCAGCAGCGGATTGACTAGCGGGGCGTACAATGAGCAGTTCTTC.

This clone was found a few times. V gene TRBV4-3 combines with J gene TRBJ2-7, with TRBD2 matching over 10 bases. The CDR3 runs 15 residues. Trimming cost V 1 base and J 1 base; bases outside gene matches: 1. Germline CDR1 reads LGHNA; CDR2 reads YSLEER. This CDR3 reads CASSQVAGGSYEQYF. For the CDR3, the DNA is TGCGCCAGCAGCCAAGTAGCGGGAGGTTCCTACGAGCAGTACTTC.

The rearrangement uses TRBV7-9 and TRBJ2-1, with D maybe TRBD1 (6 bases). The CDR3 loop spans 15 amino acids. V was trimmed by 5 bases and J by 8 bases, leaving 19 bases between them. Germline values: CDR1 SEHNR, CDR2 FQNEAQ (reference sequence). Written as DNA, the CDR3 is TGTGCCAGCAGCCCCTGGAGGCAGGGGAGAGATGAGCAGTTCTTC. It yields the protein CASSPWRQGRDEQFF.

V and J are TRBV15 and TRBJ2-5; TRBD2 matches at 7 bases. V trimming: 4 bases; J trimming: 5 bases; junction bases outside the gene matches: 4. Looked up from germline, CDR1 is LNHNV and CDR2 is YYDKDF (reference sequence). The CDR3 is 13 residues long. DNA of the CDR3: TGTGCCACCAGCATAATAGCGGGTGAGACCCAGTACTTC. It specifies CATSIIAGETQYF.

The rearrangement joins TRBV11-3 to TRBJ1-2; D remains unclear. Germline values: CDR1 SGHNT, CDR2 YENEEA. The CDR3 length is 13 residues. Trimming pared 5 bases from V and 8 bases from J, leaving 15 bases between. CDR3 region: CASSLKSSGGYTF. CDR3 DNA: TGTGCCAGCAGCCTAAAGTCCTCGGGGGGCTACACCTTC.

The genes are TRBV14 and TRBJ2-5, with D unclear. This CDR3 is 12 amino acids long. V dropped 4 bases and J dropped 1 base, with 4 bases sitting between them. Germline-derived CDR1 and CDR2 are SGHDN and FVKESK. Here the CDR3 DNA reads TGTGCCAGCAGCCTCCTCCAAGAGACCCAGTACTTC. Amino acid sequence: CASSLLQETQYF.

J is TRBJ2-3 and V is TRBV10-3; 10 nucleotides match TRBD1. CDR1 is ENHRY, CDR2 SYGVKD, per germline. CDR3 length: 14 amino acids. Trimming cost V 6 bases and J 4 bases; bases outside gene matches: 4. CDR3 amino acids: CAISPGQGSDTQYF. CDR3 nucleotide sequence: TGTGCCATCAGCCCGGGACAGGGGTCAGATACGCAGTATTTT.

The chain employs TRBV20-1 and TRBJ1-1, with D maybe TRBD1 (5 bases). V was pared by 7 bases and J by 4 bases, with 10 bases between. The CDR3 has 11 amino acids. Germline V gene lookup returns CDR1 DFQATT and CDR2 SNEGSKA (reference sequence). The CDR3 here is CSVTGPTEAFF. Written as DNA, the CDR3 is TGCAGTGTCACAGGCCCCACTGAAGCTTTCTTT.

V is TRBV6-1 and J is TRBJ2-3; 10 bases align to TRBD2. CDR1 MNHNS and CDR2 SASEGT come from the germline V gene. The CDR3 has 15 residues. J was trimmed by 3 bases and V by 6 bases; bases with no gene match: 6. The CDR3 here is CASSTERGGTDTQYF. The CDR3 DNA sequence: TGTGCCAGCAGCACCGAGCGGGGGGGAACAGATACGCAGTATTTT.

This clone is medium-sized by share. The chain links TRBV5-1 to TRBJ2-1; TRBD2 agrees at 11 bases. The CDR3 sequence is 17 residues long. The trim removed 6 bases at V and 3 bases at J, leaving 11 bases unmatched. CDR1 and CDR2 (germline): SGHRS, YFSETQ. This chain's CDR3 is CASTDFGSGRVYNEQFF. CDR3 coding DNA: TGCGCCAGCACCGACTTTGGTAGCGGGAGGGTCTACAATGAGCAGTTCTTC. Complete variable domain (other parts from reference TRBV5-1 and TRBJ2-1): KAGVTQTPRYLIKTRGQQVTLSCSPISGHRSVSWYQQTPGQGLQFLFEYFSETQRNKGNFPGRFSGRQFSNSRSEMNVSTLELGDSALYLCASTDFGSGRVYNEQFFGPGTRLTVL.

V is TRBV19 and J is TRBJ1-1; D ambiguous. The CDR3 consists of 14 residues. V was cut by 0 bases and J by 1 base, with 6 bases left in between. Germline V gene sequence: CDR1 LNHDA, CDR2 SQIVND (reference sequence). The CDR3, as DNA: TGTGCCAGTAGTATAGAAGTCGCGAACACTGAAGCTTTCTTT. This sequence encodes CASSIEVANTEAFF.

This rearrangement joins TRBV5-1 to TRBJ2-3; the match to TRBD2 covers 7 bases. CDR1 and CDR2 (germline): SGHRS, YFSETQ. Germline trimming cut 1 base from V and 4 bases from J; bases unmatched to any gene: 0. This CDR3 is 13 amino acids long. CDR3 amino acids: CASSLLAADTQYF. CDR3 bases: TGCGCCAGCAGCTTGCTAGCGGCAGATACGCAGTATTTT.

This chain links TRBV5-1 with TRBJ2-7; D tentatively fits TRBD1 or TRBD2 (5 bases each). CDR3 length equals 15 residues. With 5 bases removed from V and 3 bases from J, the gap between germline ends came to 18 bases. Germline CDR1 and CDR2: SGHRS and YFSETQ. The CDR3 nucleotides are TGCGCCAGCAGAAAGAGGGCCCCGACAGACTACGAGCAGTACTTC. Protein: CASRKRAPTDYEQYF.

CDR3: CASSQTGEVYEQYF. CDR3 in DNA: TGTGCCAGCAGCCAAACAGGTGAAGTCTACGAGCAGTACTTC. The J gene is TRBJ2-7, the V gene TRBV21-1; TRBD1 is taken as the D call from the table, unchecked against the DNA. TRBV21-1 is a recognized pseudogene. The CDR3 spans 14 residues.

The chain combines TRBV5-1 with TRBJ2-7, with TRBD1 matching 7 bases. The CDR3 runs to 15 residues. The ends lost 0 bases at V and 5 bases at J; junction bases unmatched: 8. Germline assignment: CDR1 SGHRS and CDR2 YFSETQ. The CDR3 region is CASSLALTGMHEQYF. The CDR3, as DNA: TGCGCCAGCAGCTTGGCTTTGACAGGGATGCACGAGCAGTACTTC.

V usage is TRBV19 and J usage is TRBJ1-6; no firm D call. Germline CDR1 LNHDA, CDR2 SQIVND (reference sequence). Trimming stripped 6 bases from V and 7 bases from J, with 10 bases between. CDR3 size: 13 residues. The CDR3 loop reads CASSPLGNSPLHF. The CDR3 bases are TGTGCCAGTAGCCCCCTGGGGAATTCACCCCTCCACTTT.

This clone was observed once. The chain links TRBV6-1 to TRBJ1-5; D unresolved. The CDR3 loop spans 12 amino acids. Looked up from germline, CDR1 is MNHNS and CDR2 is SASEGT. V shed 7 bases and J shed 0 bases, with 4 bases lying between them. CDR3 residues: CASKYSNQPQHF. DNA for the CDR3: TGTGCCAGCAAGTATAGCAATCAGCCCCAGCATTTT.

The J gene is TRBJ2-1, the V gene TRBV28; D is uncertain. The CDR3 length is 11 residues. V was clipped by 7 bases and J by 4 bases, with 5 bases between them. The germline gives CDR1 MDHEN, CDR2 SYDVKM. The CDR3 DNA sequence: TGTGCCAGCACCGGATACAATGAGCAGTTCTTC. Translating gives CASTGYNEQFF.

The genes are TRBV11-2 and TRBJ2-7; D is possibly TRBD1 or TRBD2 (6 bases each). This CDR3 region has 14 residues. V lost 1 base and J lost 0, with 7 bases in between. The germline V gene has CDR1 SGHAT and CDR2 FQNNGV. As DNA, the CDR3 is TGTGCCAGCAGCTTAGGGGGGGCCTCCTACGAGCAGTACTTC. Its protein product is CASSLGGASYEQYF.

The J gene is TRBJ2-5, the V gene TRBV5-4; possibly TRBD2 for D (7 bases). CDR1 and CDR2 (germline): SGHNT, YYREEE (reference sequence). The V end lost 6 bases, the J end lost 0 bases, and 18 bases lay between the germline ends. The length of the CDR3 is 16 residues. CDR3 sequence reads: CASTNGGPGYQETQYF. The CDR3, as DNA: TGTGCCAGCACTAACGGGGGGCCGGGGTACCAAGAGACCCAGTACTTC.

The V and J genes are TRBV6-6 and TRBJ1-1; 9 bases align to TRBD1. J was trimmed by 0 bases and V by 5 bases; bases with no gene match: 7. The germline V gene encodes CDR1 MNHNY and CDR2 SVGAGI (reference sequence). The CDR3 spans 16 residues. Written as DNA, the CDR3 is TGTGCCAGCAGTCCGGGACAGGGAAAGATGAACACTGAAGCTTTCTTT. This codes for CASSPGQGKMNTEAFF.

The rearrangement joins TRBV13 to TRBJ2-7, with D unresolved. The V and J ends lost 0 bases and 2 bases respectively, with 8 bases between them. Germline assignment: CDR1 PRHDT and CDR2 FYEKMQ (reference sequence). The CDR3 is made up of 14 amino acids. The CDR3: CASSLGGAPYEQYF. DNA for the CDR3: TGTGCCAGCAGCTTAGGAGGAGCACCCTACGAGCAGTACTTC.

The gene calls are TRBV7-8 and TRBJ1-2; TRBD1 aligns across 10 bases. V shed 0 bases and J 1 base; nucleotides not matched to a gene: 5. The germline gives CDR1 SGHVS, CDR2 FQNEAQ. There are 17 residues in the CDR3. The DNA of the CDR3 is TGTGCCAGCAGCTTAGCCGGGACAGGGGAGGTTAACTATGGCTACACCTTC. Its translation is CASSLAGTGEVNYGYTF.

V gene TRBV2 combines with J gene TRBJ2-1; 8 bases line up with TRBD1. CDR1 is SNHLY, CDR2 FYNNEI, per germline. This CDR3 region has 14 residues. The V segment lost 8 bases and the J segment 3 bases; nucleotides outside the gene matches: 6. The CDR3 protein is CASLSGQDYNEQFF. The DNA of the CDR3 is TGTGCCAGCCTGTCGGGACAGGACTACAATGAGCAGTTCTTC.

This clone has just a few counts. This chain connects TRBV9 to TRBJ1-5, with D unclear. The germline V gene encodes CDR1 SGDLS and CDR2 YYNGEE. V was cut by 0 bases and J by 4 bases, with 8 bases left in between. There are 14 residues in the CDR3. The CDR3 region is CASSVGLGNQPQHF. In DNA form, the CDR3 reads TGTGCCAGCAGCGTAGGTCTTGGGAATCAGCCCCAGCATTTT.